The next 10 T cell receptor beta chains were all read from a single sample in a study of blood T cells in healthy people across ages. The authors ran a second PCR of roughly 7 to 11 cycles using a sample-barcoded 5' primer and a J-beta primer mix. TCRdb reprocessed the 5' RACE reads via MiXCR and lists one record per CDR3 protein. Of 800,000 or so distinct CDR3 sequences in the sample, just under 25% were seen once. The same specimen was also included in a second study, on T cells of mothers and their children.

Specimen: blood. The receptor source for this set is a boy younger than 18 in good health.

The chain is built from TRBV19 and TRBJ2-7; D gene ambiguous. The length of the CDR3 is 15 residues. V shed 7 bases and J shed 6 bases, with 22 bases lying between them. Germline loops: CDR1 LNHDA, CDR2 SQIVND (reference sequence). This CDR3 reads CASKVISDGASEQYF. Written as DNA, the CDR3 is TGTGCCAGTAAGGTAATTTCGGACGGCGCGAGCGAGCAGTACTTC.

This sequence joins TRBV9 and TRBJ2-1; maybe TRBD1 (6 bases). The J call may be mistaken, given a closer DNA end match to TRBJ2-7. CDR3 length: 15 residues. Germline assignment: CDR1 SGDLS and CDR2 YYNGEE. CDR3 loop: CASSVGDIPSYEQYF. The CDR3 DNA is TGTGCCAGCAGCGTAGGGGACATACCTTCCTACGAGCAGTACTTC.

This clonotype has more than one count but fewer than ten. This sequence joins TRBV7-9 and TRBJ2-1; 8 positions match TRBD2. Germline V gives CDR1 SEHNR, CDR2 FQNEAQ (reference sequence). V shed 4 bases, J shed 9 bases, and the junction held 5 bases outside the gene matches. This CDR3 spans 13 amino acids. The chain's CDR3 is CASSSGGGTEQFF. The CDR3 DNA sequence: TGTGCCAGCAGCTCTGGCGGGGGGACTGAGCAGTTCTTC.

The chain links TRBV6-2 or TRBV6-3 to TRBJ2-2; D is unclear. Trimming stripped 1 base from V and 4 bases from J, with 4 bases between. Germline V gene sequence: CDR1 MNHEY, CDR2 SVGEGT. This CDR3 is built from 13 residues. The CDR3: CASSYWVTGELFF. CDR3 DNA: TGTGCCAGCAGTTACTGGGTCACCGGGGAGCTGTTTTTT.

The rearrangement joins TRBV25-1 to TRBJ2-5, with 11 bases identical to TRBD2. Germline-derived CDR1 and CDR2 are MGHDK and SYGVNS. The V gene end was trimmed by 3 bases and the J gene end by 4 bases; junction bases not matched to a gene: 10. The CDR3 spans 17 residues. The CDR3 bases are TGTGCCAGCAGTGACGTCACTCGTAGCGGGAGGGGAGAGACCCAGTACTTC. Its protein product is CASSDVTRSGRGETQYF.

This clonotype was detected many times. Here the CDR3 reads CASSPGQGLETQYF. The CDR3 nucleotides are TGTGCCAGCAGTCCCGGACAGGGATTGGAGACCCAGTACTTC. This chain connects TRBV28 to TRBJ2-5; 8 bases fit TRBD1. The CDR3 sequence is 14 residues long. Germline trimming cut 5 bases from V and 5 bases from J; bases unmatched to any gene: 7. CDR1 is MDHEN and CDR2 is SYDVKM in the germline V gene.

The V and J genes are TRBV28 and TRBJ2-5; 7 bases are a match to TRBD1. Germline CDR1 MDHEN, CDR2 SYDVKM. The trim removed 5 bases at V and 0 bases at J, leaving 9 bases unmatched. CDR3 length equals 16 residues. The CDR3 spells CASSPRYDRDQETQYF. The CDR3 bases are TGTGCCAGCAGTCCCAGGTACGACAGGGACCAAGAGACCCAGTACTTC.

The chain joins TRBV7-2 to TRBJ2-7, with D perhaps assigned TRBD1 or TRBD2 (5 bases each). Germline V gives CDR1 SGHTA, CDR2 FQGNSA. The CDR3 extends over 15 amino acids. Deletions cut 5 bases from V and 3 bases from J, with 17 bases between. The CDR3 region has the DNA TGTGCCAGCAGCAGCACAGGAAGCGGATACTACGAGCAGTACTTC. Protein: CASSSTGSGYYEQYF.

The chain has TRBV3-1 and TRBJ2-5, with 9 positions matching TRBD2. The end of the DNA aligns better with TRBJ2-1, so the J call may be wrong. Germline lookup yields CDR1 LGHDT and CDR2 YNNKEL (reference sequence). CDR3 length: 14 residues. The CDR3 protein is CASSAPGTSHQQFF. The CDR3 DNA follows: TGTGCCAGCAGCGCGCCCGGGACTAGCCATCAGCAGTTCTTC.

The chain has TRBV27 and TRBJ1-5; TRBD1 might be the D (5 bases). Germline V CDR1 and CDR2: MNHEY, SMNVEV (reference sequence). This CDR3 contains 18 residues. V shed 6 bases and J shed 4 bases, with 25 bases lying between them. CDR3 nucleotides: TGTGCCAGCAGCCTATGCCCTTGGAGGGGAGGTAGTAATCAGCCCCAGCATTTT. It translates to CASSLCPWRGGSNQPQHF.